This T cell receptor (beta chain) is drawn from a study of CD8 T cells in ankylosing spondylitis. The TCR beta libraries were generated through quantitative 5'-RACE incorporating molecular barcodes. TCRdb independently ran MiXCR on the 5' RACE reads; one entry per CDR3 protein. The repertoire includes hundreds of thousands of distinct CDR3 sequences, more than 15% of them detected once, and approximately 0.97% sits in the top ten. This clonotype has more than one count but fewer than ten. As yet, its antigen is unknown. The CDR3 covers 13 residues. Per the germline V gene, CDR1 is SGHVS and CDR2 is FQNEAQ. Trimming left V 8 bases short and J 0 bases short, with 10 bases between. Points from the study as a whole: Disease-linked clones reportedly concentrated significantly in matched ankylosing spondylitis synovial fluid. A motif in TCR beta, a set of 8 or 9 highly homologous variants, appeared characteristic of ankylosing spondylitis blood.

This clonotype originated in a male donor with ankylosing spondylitis. The gene calls are TRBV7-8 and TRBJ1-1; D remains unclear. Source material: blood, either unsorted or a sorted T cell fraction (not recorded which). The CDR3 is CASSPAVNTEAFF. As DNA, the CDR3 is TGTGCCAGCTCGCCCGCGGTGAACACTGAAGCTTTCTTT. The full variable domain, rest sourced from reference TRBV7-8 and TRBJ1-1, is GAGVSQSPRYKVAKRGQDVALRCDPISGHVSLFWYQQALGQGPEFLTYFQNEAQLDKSGLPSDRFFAERPEGSVSTLKIQRTQQEDSAVYLCASSPAVNTEAFFGQGTRLTVV.